This TCR beta chain was identified during a study of tumor and adjacent non-tumor tissue in lung cancer. General study points: Shorter survival was associated with higher TCR diversity in tumors. Tumor tissue had significantly higher TCR diversity than normal lung.

Turning to this clonotype: Its antigen remains unidentified. With a much larger clone just one base away, this may be a read error.

This sample's RNA came from whole unsorted tissue. More than 3 cm separated this lung sample from the edge of the tumor. Chemotherapy-naive patients with new lung cancer underwent thoracic surgery in China, August–November 2014. Between the trimmed V and J ends, which lost 8 bases and 0 bases, there was a span of 13 bases. The germline CDR1 and CDR2 sequences are MNHNS and SASEGT. The CDR3 runs to 15 residues. A modified ARM-PCR protocol with three rounds of nested PCR amplified TCRbeta. TCRdb itself ran the multiplex PCR reads through MiXCR, one entry per CDR3 protein. Altogether over 100,000 distinct CDR3 sequences are present, about 65% being singletons, with the ten largest covering under 20%.

Sequencing input: distant non-tumor lung tissue. This TCR came from a man aged 55 to 69 with non-small cell lung cancer. This sequence joins TRBV6-1 and TRBJ2-2; D not resolved. CDR3 sequence reads: CASGNRRSNTGELFF. Written as DNA, the CDR3 is TGTGCCAGCGGGAATAGGCGTTCGAACACCGGGGAGCTGTTTTTT.